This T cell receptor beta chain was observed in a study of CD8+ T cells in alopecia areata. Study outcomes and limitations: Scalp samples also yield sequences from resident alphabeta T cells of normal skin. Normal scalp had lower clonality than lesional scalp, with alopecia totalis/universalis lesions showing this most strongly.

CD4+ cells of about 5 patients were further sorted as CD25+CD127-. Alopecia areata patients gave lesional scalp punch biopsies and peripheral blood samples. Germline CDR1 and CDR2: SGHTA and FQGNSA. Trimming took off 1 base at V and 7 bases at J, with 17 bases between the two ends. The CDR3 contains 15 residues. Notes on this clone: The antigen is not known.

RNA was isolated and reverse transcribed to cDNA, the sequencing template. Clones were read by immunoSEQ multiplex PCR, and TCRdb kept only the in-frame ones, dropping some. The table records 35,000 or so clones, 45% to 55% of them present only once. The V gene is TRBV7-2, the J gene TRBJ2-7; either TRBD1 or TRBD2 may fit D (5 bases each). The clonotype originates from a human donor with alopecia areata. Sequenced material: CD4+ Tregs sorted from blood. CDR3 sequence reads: CASSLGLGGLREQYF. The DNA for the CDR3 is TGTGCCAGCAGCTTAGGGCTTGGGGGATTACGGGAGCAGTACTTC.